The entry that follows covers one TCR beta chain sequence. V lost 5 bases to trimming and J lost 11 bases, with 22 bases between them. This CDR3 comprises 15 residues. Germline V gene data show CDR1 as MGHDK and CDR2 as SYGVNS. As originally analysed: For nucleated cells, counts were estimated from reference gene primer amplification. Here immunoSEQ multiplex PCR was the method, and the copy in TCRdb shows in-frame clones only, minus some. Clone size and V and J calls were adopted from that table, with D and trimming inferred from the DNA. The table includes 180,000 or so clones, roughly 76% detected once. This sample is drawn from a study of blood T cell repertoires in COVID-19. Across the whole study: Samples of COVID-19 (acute and convalescent) were obtained from the United States, Italy and Spain.

The source material was peripheral blood. The chain recombines TRBV25-1 with TRBJ1-3, with a weak D call TRBD1 (5 bases). The clonotype was recovered from a woman aged 45-65 years with active or convalescent COVID-19. The CDR3 is CASSIAGGDRGAIYF. The CDR3 nucleotides read TGTGCCAGCAGTATAGCGGGGGGGGACCGTGGGGCCATATATTTT.